This entry lists 4 T cell receptor beta chains sequenced from one sample in a study of CD8+ T cells in alopecia areata. Treatment noted: oral pan-JAK inhibitor, 5-10 mg twice daily. The sequencing template was cDNA reverse transcribed from extracted RNA. This table comes from immunoSEQ multiplex PCR, and its TCRdb copy is limited to in-frame clones, with some not included. The sample lists about 180,000 clones, 53% seen once, with less than 14% in the top ten. Sample: CD8+ T cells sorted from blood, taken at week 24, from a patient treated with tofacitinib. The receptors here all came from a human donor with alopecia areata.

The chain employs TRBV12-5 and TRBJ1-5, with a tentative D call TRBD1 (5 bases). Germline CDR1 is LGHNT and CDR2 is FRNRAP. CDR3 length: 17 residues. V lost 2 bases, J lost 5 bases, and 19 bases lay in between. DNA of the CDR3: TGTGCTAGTGGTTTGTCAGGGCTTGATTCATGGTATCAGCCCCAGCATTTT. Translated: CASGLSGLDSWYQPQHF.

The chain combines TRBV5-1 with TRBJ1-1; no firm D call. The germline V gene has CDR1 SGHRS and CDR2 YFSETQ. Trimming shortened V by 3 bases and J by 3 bases, and 15 bases separated the two germline ends. The CDR3 contains 15 residues. The CDR3 DNA reads as TGCGCCAGCAGCTGGGGTAATGGAGAGTACACTGAAGCTTTCTTT. Encoded protein: CASSWGNGEYTEAFF.

The chain is built from TRBV21-1 and TRBJ2-3; the table's D call, TRBD2, was not checked against the DNA. TRBV21-1 constitutes a pseudogene. The CDR3 length is 21 residues. The DNA of the CDR3 is TGTGCCAGCAGCAAGTCGAGGCGGGGGATGGGAAAATACTCGGGCACAGATACGCAGTATTTT. Translated: CASSKSRRGMGKYSGTDTQYF.

This clone was counted a single time. This chain joins TRBV5-6 and TRBJ2-7; 7 positions agree with TRBD2. Germline V gene sequence: CDR1 SGHDT, CDR2 YYEEEE. The length of the CDR3 is 14 residues. The junction had 9 bases not matched to a gene; V was cut back by 4 bases and J by 5 bases. The CDR3 spells CASSGAGWVHEQYF. CDR3 DNA: TGTGCCAGCAGCGGAGCGGGATGGGTACACGAGCAGTACTTC.